The 14 T cell receptor beta chains given below trace back to one sample, sequenced in a study of OX40 agonist ivuxolimab in advanced cancers. Sequencing used immunoSEQ multiplex PCR; TCRdb keeps in-frame clones, though not all of them. The sample has about 61,000 clones, less than 90% seen once. The specimen comprised CD4+ or CD8+ T cells sorted from blood, sampled in a trial of the OX40 agonist ivuxolimab. The receptor source for this set is an adult with an advanced solid tumor such as melanoma, head and neck, liver or kidney cancer.

This rearrangement joins TRBV19 to TRBJ2-3, with D unclear. V was pared by 5 bases and J by 2 bases, with 14 bases between. The CDR3 sequence is 15 residues long. Germline V gene lookup returns CDR1 LNHDA and CDR2 SQIVND (reference sequence). CDR3 nucleotides: TGTGCCAGTAGTTCCCCCGGCGGCATCACAGATACGCAGTATTTT. Protein product: CASSSPGGITDTQYF.

The J gene is TRBJ1-6, the V gene TRBV6-5, with unresolved D. The length of the CDR3 is 12 residues. From germline, CDR1 is MNHEY and CDR2 SVGAGI. Deletions cut 6 bases from V and 7 bases from J, with 7 bases between. The CDR3 sequence: CASRDQNSPLHF. CDR3 in DNA: TGTGCCAGCAGAGATCAAAATTCACCCCTCCACTTT.

V gene TRBV15 combines with J gene TRBJ1-2; D is perhaps TRBD1 (5 bases). V lost 1 base to trimming and J lost 8 bases, with 29 bases between them. Germline V lookup: CDR1 LNHNV, CDR2 YYDKDF (reference sequence). This CDR3 spans 19 amino acids. DNA of the CDR3: TGTGCCACCAGCAGAGGAGGGACTAGCCGGACACCTGCGGGGGGGGGCTACACCTTC. Its protein is CATSRGGTSRTPAGGGYTF.

This clone appeared a single time. The chain links TRBV9 to TRBJ2-1; TRBD2 agrees at 15 bases. The CDR3 loop spans 16 amino acids. The germline V gene encodes CDR1 SGDLS and CDR2 YYNGEE. The V and J ends lost 4 bases and 7 bases, in that order; junction bases with no gene match: 6. CDR3 coding DNA: TGTGCCAGCAGCCGGACTAGCGGGGGGGCCGGAAATGAGCAGTTCTTC. Its protein product is CASSRTSGGAGNEQFF.

This rearrangement joins TRBV29-1 to TRBJ1-1; no reliable D call. This CDR3 region has 12 residues. Germline CDR1 SQVTM, CDR2 ANQGSEA. V was cut by 5 bases and J by 6 bases, with 13 bases left in between. This CDR3 reads CSVRKVRAEAFF. Here the CDR3 DNA reads TGCAGCGTTAGGAAGGTGAGGGCTGAAGCTTTCTTT.

As DNA, the CDR3 is TGTGCCAGCAGCCAAGATACCCCTGACAGAGATCTCTATAGCAATCAGCCCCAGCATTTT. Translated: CASSQDTPDRDLYSNQPQHF. V usage is TRBV4-2 and J usage is TRBJ1-5, with D possibly matching TRBD1 (5 bases). Trimming removed 0 bases from V and 0 bases from J, with 21 bases in between. The CDR3 extends over 20 amino acids. Germline V gene sequence: CDR1 LGHNA, CDR2 YNFKEQ.

The rearrangement joins TRBV11-2 to TRBJ1-6; 7 bases are a match to TRBD1. The V gene's germline CDR1 is SGHAT and CDR2 FQNNGV. This CDR3 is 14 amino acids long. V shed 2 bases, J shed 9 bases, and the junction held 4 bases outside the gene matches. The CDR3 loop reads CASSLTGESSPLHF. For the CDR3, the DNA is TGTGCCAGCAGCTTAACAGGGGAAAGTTCACCCCTCCACTTT.

The chain couples TRBV5-5 to TRBJ2-3; TRBD2 matches at 7 bases. There are 15 residues in the CDR3. J gave up 6 bases and V 4 bases, and 11 bases lay outside the gene matches. Germline V gene data show CDR1 as SGHKS and CDR2 as YYEKEE (reference sequence). CDR3 region: CASSVSGALRDTQYF. In DNA form, the CDR3 reads TGTGCCAGCAGCGTCAGCGGGGCTCTAAGGGATACGCAGTATTTT.

In nucleotides, the CDR3 is TGTGCCAGCAGCGTAGGGGGCACAGATACGCAGTATTTT. Protein sequence: CASSVGGTDTQYF. The genes are TRBV9 and TRBJ2-3, with no clear D. CDR1 SGDLS and CDR2 YYNGEE come from the germline V gene. The CDR3 length is 13 residues. V lost 0 bases, J lost 1 base, and 3 bases lay in between.

This clone came up a few times. The sample holds other DNA sequences that translate to the same CDR3. This sequence joins TRBV7-9 and TRBJ1-3, with D tentatively TRBD1 (5 bases). V dropped 2 bases and J dropped 0 bases, with 8 bases sitting between them. Germline V gene lookup returns CDR1 SEHNR and CDR2 FQNEAQ (reference sequence). The CDR3 has 15 residues. Written as DNA, the CDR3 is TGTGCCAGCAGCTTACGGGGGATCTCTGGAAACACCATATATTTT. It specifies CASSLRGISGNTIYF.

The chain couples TRBV18 to TRBJ2-7; 10 nucleotides line up with TRBD2. The germline gives CDR1 KGHSH, CDR2 LQKENI. With V trimmed by 5 bases and J by 5 bases, 9 bases remained unmatched. CDR3 length: 15 amino acids. The CDR3 coding sequence is TGTGCCAGCTCAATTCAGCGGGGGGGAAGTGACGAGCAGTACTTC. This encodes CASSIQRGGSDEQYF.

The chain employs TRBV4-1 and TRBJ2-2; D gene ambiguous. The CDR3 covers 14 residues. Germline CDR1 is MGHRA and CDR2 is YSYEKL. V was cut by 0 bases and J by 6 bases, with 8 bases left in between. Here the CDR3 DNA reads TGCGCCAGCAGCCAAGATCCCTACGCCGGGGAGCTGTTTTTT. Translating it yields CASSQDPYAGELFF.

The rearrangement joins TRBV6-1 to TRBJ2-1; D gene ambiguous. V was shortened by 8 bases and J by 5 bases, with 7 bases between the two germline ends. Germline-derived CDR1 and CDR2 are MNHNS and SASEGT. The CDR3 runs to 11 residues. The CDR3 here is CASRRDNEQFF. CDR3 nucleotide sequence: TGTGCCAGCCGGAGAGACAATGAGCAGTTCTTC.

This chain connects TRBV15 to TRBJ1-5; no definite D call. The germline V gene encodes CDR1 LNHNV and CDR2 YYDKDF (reference sequence). This CDR3 is 13 amino acids long. Trimming removed 5 bases at V and 0 bases at J, with 5 bases between. The CDR3 coding sequence is TGTGCCACCAGCGGGTCTAGCAATCAGCCCCAGCATTTT. It specifies CATSGSSNQPQHF.